These T cell receptor beta chains were read from a single sample in a study of blood T cell repertoires in COVID-19. Data came from immunoSEQ multiplex PCR; TCRdb stores just in-frame clones and leaves some out. The table has some 380,000 clones, roughly 80% seen once. The sequencing input was peripheral blood. The receptors derive from a human donor with acute or convalescent COVID-19. The donor label of this sample is uncertain. CDR3s include the opening cysteine and the closing phenylalanine or tryptophan. Each record gives: clone size, D gene, J gene, V gene, CDR3 protein, CDR3 DNA. D genes are given only for firm matches. Expanded clones are given a class, and other clones once, few, many or no size at all.

.,.,TRBJ1-1,TRBV30,CAWIGGTSTGSNTEAFF,TGTGCCTGGATCGGTGGTACCTCTACAGGGTCAAACACTGAAGCTTTCTTT
few,TRBD1,TRBJ2-7,TRBV6-5,CASADRGFRYEQYF,TGTGCCAGCGCAGACAGGGGGTTCCGCTACGAGCAGTACTTC
.,TRBD2,TRBJ2-7,TRBV7-8,CASSRRTSGSSYEQYF,TGTGCCAGCAGCAGACGGACTAGCGGGAGCTCCTACGAGCAGTACTTC
.,.,TRBJ1-2,TRBV7-8,CASSLVPGVQNYGYTF,TGTGCCAGCAGCTTAGTCCCAGGGGTTCAGAACTATGGCTACACCTTC
.,.,TRBJ1-1,TRBV7-9,CASSREGNTEAFF,TGTGCCAGCAGCAGAGAGGGGAACACTGAAGCTTTCTTT
.,TRBD2,TRBJ2-3,TRBV11-1,CASSFTSGVSTDTQYF,TGTGCCAGCAGCTTCACTAGCGGGGTTTCGACAGATACGCAGTATTTT
.,.,TRBJ2-2,TRBV6-5,CASRGLGVTGELFF,TGTGCCAGCAGGGGGCTAGGGGTCACCGGGGAGCTGTTTTTT
.,TRBD1,TRBJ1-2,TRBV4-1,CASSLEFARTGGSYGYTF,TGCGCCAGCAGCCTAGAATTCGCGAGGACAGGGGGCAGCTATGGCTACACCTTC
.,.,TRBJ1-1,TRBV5-1,CASRKTVDNTEAFF,TGCGCCAGCAGAAAGACAGTGGACAACACTGAAGCTTTCTTT
.,TRBD1,TRBJ1-1,TRBV5-1,CASSLLGTGRTEAFF,TGCGCCAGCAGCTTACTTGGGACAGGGAGGACTGAAGCTTTCTTT
.,.,TRBJ1-3,TRBV2,CASSEASGGYLSGNTIYF,TGTGCCAGCAGTGAAGCGTCCGGGGGATACCTCTCTGGAAACACCATATATTTT
.,TRBD1,TRBJ2-7,TRBV3-1/TRBV3-2,CASSTRTGGIHEQYF,TGTGCCAGCAGCACCCGGACAGGGGGGATTCACGAGCAGTACTTC
.,TRBD2,TRBJ2-3,TRBV15,CATSRDGLAGADTQYF,TGTGCCACCAGCAGAGACGGACTAGCGGGAGCGGATACGCAGTATTTT
.,.,TRBJ2-3,TRBV19,CASSTRSVDTQYF,TGTGCCAGTAGTACCCGATCAGTGGATACGCAGTATTTT
.,TRBD1,TRBJ2-3,TRBV25-1,CASSEDWDSGVTDTQYF,TGTGCCAGCAGTGAAGATTGGGACAGTGGAGTCACAGATACGCAGTATTTT
.,TRBD1,TRBJ1-6,TRBV2,CARRTGDSPLHF,TGTGCCAGGCGGACAGGGGATTCACCCCTCCACTTT
.,.,TRBJ1-1,TRBV5-4,CASSPDLWDTEAFF,TGTGCCAGCAGCCCGGACTTATGGGACACTGAAGCTTTCTTT
.,.,TRBJ2-7,TRBV2,CASNGPREKREQYF,TGTGCCAGCAACGGTCCACGGGAGAAACGGGAGCAGTACTTC
.,TRBD1,TRBJ2-3,TRBV29-1,CSVARTGLGGTDTQYF,TGCAGCGTAGCTCGGACAGGGCTGGGGGGCACAGATACGCAGTATTTT
.,.,TRBJ1-2,TRBV30,CAWTPFVYGYTF,TGTGCCTGGACTCCCTTTGTCTATGGCTACACCTTC